This TCR beta chain was captured by sequencing in a study of Graves' ophthalmopathy and Graves' hyperthyroidism. CDR3 length: 17 residues. Trimming left V 9 bases short and J 4 bases short, with 22 bases between. Germline loops: CDR1 LNHDA, CDR2 SQIVND (reference sequence). If patients had other autoimmune diseases, uncontrolled infections, pregnancy or lactation, they were excluded. Thyroid ultrasound, orbital computed tomography, TRAb, serum thyroxine and clinical symptoms formed the basis of diagnosis. The authors amplified TCR beta CDR3 regions, and they did so from RNA transcripts for repertoire sequencing. In the first round, RT-PCR was carried out with HTBI primers, and a multiplex PCR formed the second round. TCRdb processed the multiplex PCR reads anew with MiXCR; each CDR3 protein has one entry. The table lists around 1,200,000 distinct CDR3 sequences, about two fifths of them singletons, with more than 9.5% in the top ten.

The study's findings and limits: Most expanded thyroid clonotypes above 0.001 frequency also appeared in blood.

About this clonotype: Its antigen is not known.

The source material was peripheral blood or thyroid tissue (not recorded which). The chain combines TRBV19 with TRBJ2-6; D might be TRBD2 (6 bases). The TCR originated in an adult man with Graves' hyperthyroidism. The CDR3 bases are TGTGCCAGCAGTTACTCGACACCGGGGGAGGGGGCCAACGTCCTGACTTTC. Residues: CASSYSTPGEGANVLTF.